Sequencing of this TCR beta chain was carried out in a study of identical twins. V lost 8 bases to trimming and J lost 1 base; unmatched junction nucleotides: 3. Germline CDR1 and CDR2: ENHRY and SYGVKD. This CDR3 has 13 residues. TCRdb reanalysed the 5' RACE reads using MiXCR and keeps one entry per CDR3 protein. The data hold 1.5 million to 2 million distinct CDR3 sequences, with 32% observed a single time. This clonotype was observed at least ten times. Its matching antigen is unknown. Overall study results and limits: Findings came from cross-sectional statistics, without long-term follow-up of donors.

The sequencing input was cord blood. The TCR was taken from a newborn girl in good health. This chain joins TRBV10-3 and TRBJ2-3, with 7 bases matching TRBD2. CDR3 in amino acids: CAISSGGTDTQYF. CDR3 coding DNA: TGTGCCATCTCAAGCGGGGGCACAGATACGCAGTATTTT.